This TCR beta chain was identified in a study of vaccination effects on CD4 cells after COVID-19. Study conclusions and caveats: By a late point after vaccination, infection- and vaccine-induced clones had shrunk markedly through clonal contraction.

As concerns this clone: What it binds is unknown.

Antigen-specific CD4+ T cell clonotypes were called by their expansion after viral peptide-pool culture in ViraFEST. After less than twelve days in culture, the CD4+ T cells were isolated. Absence of prior SARS-CoV-2 infection characterized the vaccine recipients, who showed negative nucleocapsid antibodies. CDR1 is SGHDN and CDR2 is FVKESK in the germline V gene. The CDR3 runs 16 residues. V lost 4 bases, J lost 5 bases, and 14 bases stayed unmatched. The method was immunoSEQ multiplex PCR; TCRdb's version includes in-frame clones alone and lacks a portion of them. Of approximately 87,000 clones in the sample, about 70% were seen once.

This sequence joins TRBV14 and TRBJ2-7, with 7 positions matching TRBD1. Source: CD4+ T cells from PBMCs cultured with HCoV-229E spike peptides, taken before COVID-19 vaccination. The sequence came from a human donor who received a COVID-19 vaccine. CDR3 sequence (DNA): TGTGCCAGCAGCCGCTTGACAGGGTATGATTTCCACGAGCAGTACGTC. It specifies CASSRLTGYDFHEQYV.